These T cell receptor beta chains were read from a single sample in a study of T cell repertoires in aging, cancer and after chemotherapy. TCRdb reprocessed the multiplex PCR reads via MiXCR and lists one record per CDR3 protein. The data show roughly 2,500 distinct CDR3 sequences, around 28% seen once. Sample: blood. These receptors were taken from a human donor with a solid tumor. CDR3s include the opening cysteine and the closing phenylalanine or tryptophan. Size is stated for part of the rows, as once, few or many counts, or as a class when the clone is expanded.

CASSLNRGHNEQFF	few	TRBV5-1	TRBJ2-1
CATTGSSYEQYF	medium-sized	TRBV10-3	TRBJ2-7
CASSTWPGTGAFQETQYF	medium-sized	TRBV19	TRBJ2-5
CSVSLGGTLSYEQYF	medium-sized	TRBV29-1	TRBJ2-7
CASSSPGQGGGLELFF	.	TRBV6-5	TRBJ1-4
CASSPGTGAYNEQFF	medium-sized	TRBV5-5	TRBJ2-1
CASSFRGNEQFF	.	TRBV7-9	TRBJ2-1
CASSRSGVSYEQYF	.	TRBV5-6	TRBJ2-7
CASSRGRARGNEQYF	.	TRBV4-2	TRBJ2-7
CASSQDRNTIYF	few	TRBV4-2	TRBJ1-3
CAWKDGPGVGKLFF	medium-sized	TRBV30	TRBJ1-4
CASSHSPGGGTDTQYF	large	TRBV6-5	TRBJ2-3
CASSLEWIWNEQFF	.	TRBV5-1	TRBJ2-1
CASSMLAGDEQYF	medium-sized	TRBV19	TRBJ2-7
CSARDGTANTEAFF	.	TRBV20-1	TRBJ1-1
CASSLSTPRGQFF	few	TRBV27	TRBJ2-1
CASRPDNRGYIDGYTF	medium-sized	TRBV12-3/TRBV12-4	TRBJ1-2
CASSLPLGTRRSEQYF	few	TRBV12-3/TRBV12-4	TRBJ2-7
CAWNEGQFYGYTF	large	TRBV30	TRBJ1-2
CASSLGLAEETQYF	few	TRBV7-2	TRBJ2-5
CASSQPGEKLFF	.	TRBV11-1	TRBJ1-4
CASMKNYATYEQYF	few	TRBV19	TRBJ2-7
CSARWQGGGYTF	medium-sized	TRBV20-1	TRBJ1-2
CATSDFGPGETQYF	few	TRBV24-1	TRBJ2-5
CASSPPAGQQFF	.	TRBV18	TRBJ2-1
CSADLTSGSGGTQYF	medium-sized	TRBV20-1	TRBJ2-3
CASSMGTMGEKLFF	few	TRBV19	TRBJ1-4
CSASPPGRLNEKLFF	.	TRBV20-1	TRBJ1-4
CASSPRAGFTEELFF	.	TRBV18	TRBJ2-2
CASSLGDSSYEQYF	medium-sized	TRBV7-6	TRBJ2-7
CASSYSSGLLYEQYF	.	TRBV5-6	TRBJ2-7
CASSLAAASSYNEQFF	few	TRBV7-2	TRBJ2-1
CASSRPSTDTQYF	.	TRBV7-9	TRBJ2-3
CASRGLNTEAFF	medium-sized	TRBV6-5	TRBJ1-1
CASSLPGGSPPLEQYF	few	TRBV5-4	TRBJ2-7
CASSLGGQGVTSGANVLTF	medium-sized	TRBV7-6	TRBJ2-6
CASSESGTGFGANVLTF	large	TRBV6-1	TRBJ2-6
CASSPVAGRRSADTQYF	.	TRBV18	TRBJ2-3
CASSFHDTPTVGIQYF	.	TRBV12-3/TRBV12-4	TRBJ2-4
CASSDLQDMQNEQFF	few	TRBV12-3/TRBV12-4	TRBJ2-1
CASSSARTTNEKLFF	.	TRBV5-1	TRBJ1-4
CASSPGQGAYEQYF	.	TRBV12-3/TRBV12-4	TRBJ2-7
CASSPQSGANVLTF	.	TRBV11-2	TRBJ2-6
CATSRDRGEETQYF	medium-sized	TRBV15	TRBJ2-5